Each of the 12 T cell receptor beta chains below was sequenced from the same sample in a study of cytomegalovirus exposure and HLA in healthy donors. A multiplex PCR was run with 60 Vbeta primers and 13 Jbeta primers. The protocol was immunoSEQ multiplex PCR, while the TCRdb copy is restricted to in-frame clones and leaves out a portion. The repertoire holds roughly 150,000 clones, roughly 82% seen once, with roughly 1.6% in the top ten. The sample taken for sequencing was PBMCs. The receptors stem from a girl between 10 and 17 years old in good health and CMV-seropositive.

The V gene is TRBV30, the J gene TRBJ1-6; D uncertain. CDR1 and CDR2 from the germline V gene are GTSNPN and SVGIG (reference sequence). The CDR3 is 14 amino acids. V lost 0 bases to trimming and J lost 7 bases, with 10 bases between them. The CDR3 bases are TGTGCCTGGAGTGTAGTTCAGAAAAATTCACCCCTCCACTTT. It is translated as CAWSVVQKNSPLHF.

The chain carries TRBV5-5 and TRBJ1-2; TRBD1 aligns across 7 bases. Looked up from germline, CDR1 is SGHKS and CDR2 is YYEKEE (reference sequence). The CDR3 is 15 amino acids. Losses at the gene ends were 4 bases for V and 6 bases for J; bases not matched to a gene: 12. The CDR3 region has the DNA TGTGCCAGCAGCGCGCGACAGGGATTTCCCAATGGCTACACCTTC. This codes for CASSARQGFPNGYTF. The full variable domain, with the rest looked up from reference TRBV5-5 and TRBJ1-2, is DAGVTQSPTHLIKTRGQQVTLRCSPISGHKSVSWYQQVLGQGPQFIFQYYEKEERGRGNFPDRFSARQFPNYSSELNVNALLLGDSALYLCASSARQGFPNGYTFGSGTRLTVV.

The chain links TRBV7-9 to TRBJ2-5; TRBD1 agrees at 9 bases. Trimming took 8 bases from V and 5 from J; bases not matched to a gene: 12. The CDR3 extends over 15 amino acids. Germline CDR1 reads SEHNR; CDR2 reads FQNEAQ (reference sequence). CDR3 protein: CASLFTGGAKETQYF. CDR3 DNA: TGTGCCAGCCTTTTTACAGGGGGCGCGAAGGAGACCCAGTACTTC.

This chain links TRBV9 with TRBJ2-2; 7 positions agree with TRBD1. There are 15 residues in the CDR3. J lost 3 bases, V lost 3 bases, and 5 bases had no gene match. Looked up from germline, CDR1 is SGDLS and CDR2 is YYNGEE. CDR3 residues: CASSATGVHTGELFF. DNA of the CDR3: TGTGCCAGCAGCGCCACAGGGGTGCACACCGGGGAGCTGTTTTTT.

J is TRBJ1-1 and V is TRBV2; no clear D. V dropped 6 bases and J dropped 5 bases, with 13 bases sitting between them. The CDR3 covers 13 residues. CDR1 is SNHLY, CDR2 FYNNEI, per germline. The CDR3 DNA reads as TGTGCCAGCAGACCCGGGTTGCCGACTGAAGCTTTCTTT. This codes for CASRPGLPTEAFF.

The rearrangement uses TRBV5-8 and TRBJ1-5; tentatively, D is TRBD1 (5 bases). The CDR3 totals 16 residues. Germline V gives CDR1 SGHTS, CDR2 YDEGEE. V shed 1 base and J shed 0 bases, with 11 bases lying between them. The CDR3 DNA reads TGTGCCAGCAGCTTGTGGAGGGGATATAGCAATCAGCCCCAGCATTTT. It encodes CASSLWRGYSNQPQHF.

This chain uses TRBV6-5 with TRBJ1-1, with D possibly matching TRBD1 (5 bases). Trimming pared 0 bases from V and 2 bases from J, leaving 10 bases between. Germline assignment: CDR1 MNHEY and CDR2 SVGAGI. There are 15 residues in the CDR3. The CDR3 DNA follows: TGTGCCAGCAGTTACTCGCTTCAGGGAAACACTGAAGCTTTCTTT. It encodes CASSYSLQGNTEAFF.

The V call is TRBV5-6, the J call TRBJ2-1; D remains unclear. Deletions cut 0 bases from V and 0 bases from J, with 10 bases between. Germline lookup yields CDR1 SGHDT and CDR2 YYEEEE. The CDR3 is 16 amino acids. The CDR3 reads CASSLVALSSYNEQFF. The CDR3 region has the DNA TGTGCCAGCAGCTTGGTTGCTCTGAGCTCCTACAATGAGCAGTTCTTC.

This chain uses TRBV13 with TRBJ2-5; 10 positions match TRBD1. This CDR3 is 16 amino acids long. Germline V lookup: CDR1 PRHDT, CDR2 FYEKMQ (reference sequence). V shed 2 bases and J 3 bases; nucleotides not matched to a gene: 6. This CDR3 is CASSLLSGTGEETQYF. CDR3 sequence (DNA): TGTGCCAGCAGCTTATTGTCGGGGACAGGGGAAGAGACCCAGTACTTC. Combining the CDR3 with reference TRBV13 and TRBJ2-5 gives the whole variable domain AAGVIQSPRHLIKEKRETATLKCYPIPRHDTVYWYQQGPGQDPQFLISFYEKMQSDKGSIPDRFSAQQFSDYHSELNMSSLELGDSALYFCASSLLSGTGEETQYFGPGTRLLVL.

There are a few counts of this clone. This rearrangement joins TRBV7-2 to TRBJ1-2; D unresolved. Germline V lookup: CDR1 SGHTA, CDR2 FQGNSA. This CDR3 contains 13 residues. Between the trimmed V and J ends, which lost 0 bases and 4 bases, there was a span of 6 bases. In DNA form, the CDR3 reads TGTGCCAGCAGCTTAGCGCGAAGCTATGGCTACACCTTC. This gives the protein CASSLARSYGYTF. Drawing the rest from reference TRBV7-2 and TRBJ1-2, the complete variable domain is GAGVSQSPSNKVTEKGKDVELRCDPISGHTALYWYRQSLGQGLEFLIYFQGNSAPDKSGLPSDRFSAERTGGSVSTLTIQRTQQEDSAVYLCASSLARSYGYTFGSGTRLTVV.

The chain is built from TRBV6-1 and TRBJ2-5; D gene uncertain. V lost 4 bases, J lost 1 base, and 10 bases lay in between. CDR3 length equals 14 residues. Germline lookup yields CDR1 MNHNS and CDR2 SASEGT. The CDR3 here is CASSVWAAQETQYF. In DNA, the CDR3 is TGTGCCAGCAGTGTTTGGGCCGCCCAAGAGACCCAGTACTTC.

The genes are TRBV6-5 and TRBJ2-7; D is uncertain. Germline assignment: CDR1 MNHEY and CDR2 SVGAGI. This CDR3 is 12 amino acids long. Between the trimmed V and J ends, which lost 7 bases and 3 bases, there was a span of 10 bases. The CDR3 nucleotides are TGTGCCAGCAATGGCTTAAACTACGAGCAGTACTTC. This sequence encodes CASNGLNYEQYF.